These T cell receptor beta chains were read from a single sample in a study of CD8 T cells in ankylosing spondylitis. TCRdb redid the calling of the 5' RACE reads with MiXCR, one entry per CDR3 protein. Of approximately 150,000 distinct CDR3 sequences in the sample, roughly 30% are singletons; the top ten hold 6%. Sequenced: synovial fluid, either unsorted or a sorted T cell fraction (not recorded which). The receptor source for this set is a male donor with ankylosing spondylitis. CDR3s include the opening cysteine and the closing phenylalanine or tryptophan. D genes are given only for firm matches. The size of a clone is reported for some rows only, either as once, few or many, or as a class for expanded clones.

-	TRBD1	TRBV20-1	TRBJ1-6	TGCAGTGCTAGGATCCAGGGGGCTAGTAATTCACCCCTCCACTTT	CSARIQGASNSPLHF
many	-	TRBV12-3/TRBV12-4	TRBJ2-2	TGTGCCAGCGGTGGGTTGTCAAACACCGGGGAGCTGTTTTTT	CASGGLSNTGELFF
-	-	TRBV18	TRBJ2-5	TGTGCCAGCTCACCCGCGACGTTTGAAGAGACCCAGTACTTC	CASSPATFEETQYF
-	TRBD1	TRBV5-1	TRBJ2-1	TGCGCCAGCAGCCAGGACAGGGCATTTGCCGATGAGCAGTTCTTC	CASSQDRAFADEQFF
many	-	TRBV19	TRBJ2-1	TGTGCCAGTGCCGAGGGGGGGCCTCTCTACAATGAGCAGTTCTTC	CASAEGGPLYNEQFF
-	TRBD2	TRBV20-1	TRBJ2-2	TGCAGTGCTCAAAGGGGTAGCGGGACAACAAACACCGGGGAGCTGTTTTTT	CSAQRGSGTTNTGELFF
-	TRBD1	TRBV20-1	TRBJ2-7	TGCAGTGCTAGAGATGGACAGGGTATTTTATACGAGCAGTACTTC	CSARDGQGILYEQYF
many	-	TRBV20-1	TRBJ1-1	TGCAGTGCCCAGGGTAACACTGAAGCTTTCTTT	CSAQGNTEAFF
-	-	TRBV20-1	TRBJ2-2	TGCAGTGCTAGACGCGGGACGGGTAACACCGGGGAGCTGTTTTTT	CSARRGTGNTGELFF
few	TRBD1	TRBV29-1	TRBJ1-1	TGCAGCGTTTGGACAGGGGCCTTGAACACTGAAGCTTTCTTT	CSVWTGALNTEAFF
few	TRBD1	TRBV7-8	TRBJ1-6	TGTGCCAGCAGCCCGGGACAGGGGCATGGTTCACCCCTCCACTTT	CASSPGQGHGSPLHF
many	-	TRBV29-1	TRBJ2-1	TGCAGCGTTGAAGAGCGCCAGGGGTATGAGCAGTTCTTC	CSVEERQGYEQFF
-	-	TRBV12-3/TRBV12-4	TRBJ1-1	TGTGCCAGCAGTTTAGGGGCCCAGGGGACGAACACTGAAGCTTTCTTT	CASSLGAQGTNTEAFF
few	-	TRBV29-1	TRBJ2-3	TGCAGCGCCGGGGGCCACACAGATACGCAGTATTTT	CSAGGHTDTQYF
-	TRBD1	TRBV5-1	TRBJ2-7	TGCGCCAGCAGCTTGGTTTCAGGGGGCTCCTACGAGCAGTACTTC	CASSLVSGGSYEQYF
few	-	TRBV6-6	TRBJ2-5	TGTGCCAGCACCCCGGCGGGGAGGGAGACCCAGTACTTC	CASTPAGRETQYF
-	TRBD2	TRBV5-5	TRBJ2-1	TGTGCCAGCAGCTTCAGGACTAGCGGGCCCAATGAGCAGTTCTTC	CASSFRTSGPNEQFF
-	-	TRBV11-3	TRBJ1-1	TGTGCCAGCAGCCTATCCTTCACTGAAGCTTTCTTT	CASSLSFTEAFF
-	-	TRBV7-8	TRBJ1-5	TGTGCCAGCAGCCCCCAGCAGCAGACAGCCCAGCATTTT	CASSPQQQTAQHF
-	-	TRBV14	TRBJ2-5	TGTGCCAGCAGCCAGAAGCGGTTACAAGAGACCCAGTACTTC	CASSQKRLQETQYF
once	TRBD2	TRBV5-1	TRBJ2-5	TGCGCCAGCAGCTTGGGCCTAGCGGGTGAGACCCAGTACTTC	CASSLGLAGETQYF
-	-	TRBV5-1	TRBJ1-1	TGCGCCAGCAGCTTGGAAGGTACGAGGGTAGCTTTCTTT	CASSLEGTRVAFF
-	-	TRBV7-9	TRBJ1-3	TGTGCCAGCAGCTTATCGGAAGGCGCCATATATTTT	CASSLSEGAIYF
-	TRBD1	TRBV25-1	TRBJ1-3	TGTGCCAGCAGTGATGAGGGGGCCTCTGGAAACACCATATATTTT	CASSDEGASGNTIYF
-	-	TRBV7-2	TRBJ2-1	TGTGCCACACGGGTGGAGGGGGGTGGTGAGCAGTTCTTC	CATRVEGGGEQFF
few	-	TRBV7-2	TRBJ1-2	TGTGCCAGCAGCTTAAATCCGACACTCTACTATGGCTACACCTTC	CASSLNPTLYYGYTF
-	TRBD1	TRBV5-6	TRBJ1-1	TGTGCCAGCAGTTATACCGGGACAGAGAACACTGAAGCTTTCTTT	CASSYTGTENTEAFF
-	TRBD2	TRBV20-1	TRBJ2-4	TGCAGTGCTAGGGGAGGGAACATTCAGTACTTC	CSARGGNIQYF
-	-	TRBV5-5	TRBJ2-3	TGTGCCAGCGGCCGTGAGTCGAGAGATACGCAGTATTTT	CASGRESRDTQYF
-	-	TRBV29-1	TRBJ1-1	TGCAGCGGGTACAGAGCTCTCGGGGATGAAGCTTTCTTT	CSGYRALGDEAFF
-	-	TRBV28	TRBJ1-4	TGTGCCAGCAGTCTCTCTCTCAGGGATGCTGAAAAACTGTTTTTT	CASSLSLRDAEKLFF